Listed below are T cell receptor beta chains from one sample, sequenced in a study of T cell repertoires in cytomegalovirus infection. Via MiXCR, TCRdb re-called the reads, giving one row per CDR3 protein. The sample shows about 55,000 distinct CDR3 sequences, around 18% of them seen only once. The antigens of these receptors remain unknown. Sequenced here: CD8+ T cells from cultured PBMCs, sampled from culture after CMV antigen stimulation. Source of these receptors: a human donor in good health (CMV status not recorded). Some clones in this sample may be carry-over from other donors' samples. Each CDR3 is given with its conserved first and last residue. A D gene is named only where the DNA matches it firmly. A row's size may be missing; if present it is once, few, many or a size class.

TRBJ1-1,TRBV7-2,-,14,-,CASSLVVRNTEAFF,TGTGCCAGCAGTTTAGTGGTGAGGAACACTGAAGCTTTCTTT
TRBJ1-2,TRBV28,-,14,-,CASSLASPNYGYTF,TGTGCCAGCAGTTTAGCCTCACCTAACTATGGCTACACCTTC
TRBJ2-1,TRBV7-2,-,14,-,CASSFLGPYNEQFF,TGTGCCAGCAGCTTTCTCGGCCCCTACAATGAGCAGTTCTTC
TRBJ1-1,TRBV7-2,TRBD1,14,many,CASSLTGGKTEAFF,TGTGCCAGCAGCCTGACAGGGGGTAAAACTGAAGCTTTCTTT
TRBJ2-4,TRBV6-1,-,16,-,CASSEGGTRAKNIQYF,TGTGCCAGCAGTGAAGGAGGGACGAGGGCCAAAAACATTCAGTACTTC
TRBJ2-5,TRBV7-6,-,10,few,CASRGETQYF,TGTGCCAGCCGAGGGGAGACCCAGTACTTC
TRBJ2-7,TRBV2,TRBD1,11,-,CAIGTGLRQYF,TGTGCCATAGGGACAGGGTTACGGCAGTACTTC
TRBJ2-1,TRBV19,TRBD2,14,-,CASTLGPGGNEQFF,TGTGCCAGTACTTTAGGGCCGGGGGGCAATGAGCAGTTCTTC
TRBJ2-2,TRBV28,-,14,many,CASSPRTVTGELFF,TGTGCCAGCAGTCCCCGGACAGTCACCGGGGAGCTGTTTTTT
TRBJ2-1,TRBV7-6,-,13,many,CASSLALTNEQFF,TGTGCCAGCAGCTTAGCGCTTACGAATGAGCAGTTCTTC
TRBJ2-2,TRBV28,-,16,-,CASKLKVATFTGELFF,TGTGCCAGCAAATTGAAGGTAGCGACCTTCACCGGGGAGCTGTTTTTT
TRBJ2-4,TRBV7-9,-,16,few,CASSPYQGLAKNIQYF,TGTGCCAGCAGCCCCTATCAGGGATTAGCCAAAAACATTCAGTACTTC
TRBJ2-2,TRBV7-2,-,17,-,CASSLTKSGAVTGELFF,TGTGCCAGCAGCTTAACGAAGTCGGGGGCAGTCACCGGGGAGCTGTTTTTT
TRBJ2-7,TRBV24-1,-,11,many,CATQKGYEQYF,TGTGCCACGCAAAAGGGGTACGAGCAGTACTTC
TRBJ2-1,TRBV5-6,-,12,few,CASSLLGGEQFF,TGTGCCAGCAGCCTCCTAGGCGGGGAGCAGTTCTTC
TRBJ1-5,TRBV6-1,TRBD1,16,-,CASSVGGRGRGQPQHF,TGTGCCAGCAGTGTGGGGGGCAGGGGGCGAGGTCAGCCCCAGCATTTT
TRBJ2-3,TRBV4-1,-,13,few,CASSPPGKDTQYF,TGCGCCAGCAGCCCCCCGGGTAAAGATACGCAGTATTTT
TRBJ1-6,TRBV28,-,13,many,CASSPDRVSPLHF,TGTGCCAGCAGCCCAGATAGGGTATCACCCCTCCACTTT
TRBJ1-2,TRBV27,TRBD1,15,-,CASSLGQGASYGYTF,TGTGCCAGCAGTCTAGGACAGGGGGCGTCCTATGGCTACACCTTC
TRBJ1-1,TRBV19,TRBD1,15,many,CASSTTGATNTEAFF,TGTGCCAGTAGTACCACAGGGGCTACAAACACTGAAGCTTTCTTT
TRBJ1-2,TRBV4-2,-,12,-,CASSGGTLGYTF,TGTGCCAGCAGCGGCGGGACTCTTGGCTACACCTTC
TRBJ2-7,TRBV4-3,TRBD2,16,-,CASSQEEGAGGLERYF,TGCGCCAGCAGCCAAGAAGAGGGCGCGGGAGGATTAGAGCGGTACTTC
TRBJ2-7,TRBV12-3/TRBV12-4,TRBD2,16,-,CASSSSGSKRFYEQYF,TGTGCCAGCAGTTCTAGCGGGAGTAAGCGTTTCTACGAGCAGTACTTC
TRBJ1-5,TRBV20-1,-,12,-,CSAGIINQPQHF,TGCAGTGCTGGAATCATAAATCAGCCCCAGCATTTT
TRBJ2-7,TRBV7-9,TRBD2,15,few,CASSSTSGRQYEQYF,TGTGCCAGCAGCTCCACTAGCGGGCGACAATACGAGCAGTACTTC
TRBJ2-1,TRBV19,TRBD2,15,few,CASQASSGSYNEQFF,TGTGCCAGCCAAGCATCTAGCGGGTCCTACAATGAGCAGTTCTTC
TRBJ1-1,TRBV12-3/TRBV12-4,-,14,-,CASSFWGIDTEAFF,TGTGCCAGCAGTTTTTGGGGTATAGACACTGAAGCTTTCTTT
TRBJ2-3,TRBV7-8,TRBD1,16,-,CASSAGTGGNADTQYF,TGTGCCAGCAGCGCAGGGACAGGGGGCAACGCAGATACGCAGTATTTT
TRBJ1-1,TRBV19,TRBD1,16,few,CASSMGQGVGYTEAFF,TGTGCCAGTAGTATGGGACAGGGGGTCGGTTACACTGAAGCTTTCTTT
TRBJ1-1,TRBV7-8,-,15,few,CASRSNLEKNTEAFF,TGTGCCAGCAGATCCAACCTGGAGAAGAACACTGAAGCTTTCTTT
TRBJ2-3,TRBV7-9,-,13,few,CASRAPSPDTQYF,TGTGCCAGCAGGGCCCCCAGTCCGGATACGCAGTATTTT
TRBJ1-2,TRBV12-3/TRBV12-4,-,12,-,CASSLGTYGYTF,TGTGCCAGCAGTTTAGGGACCTATGGCTACACCTTC
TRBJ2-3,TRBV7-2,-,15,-,CASRAEGIFSDTQYF,TGTGCCAGCCGGGCGGAGGGTATATTCTCAGATACGCAGTATTTT
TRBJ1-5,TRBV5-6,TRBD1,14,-,CASSPQGYGQPQHF,TGTGCCAGCAGTCCACAGGGGTACGGACAGCCCCAGCATTTT
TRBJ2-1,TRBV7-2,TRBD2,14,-,CASSIWDYYNEQFF,TGTGCCAGCAGCATCTGGGACTACTACAATGAGCAGTTCTTC
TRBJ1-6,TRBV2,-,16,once,CASSEASQGYNSPLHF,TGTGCCAGCAGTGAAGCGTCACAGGGATATAATTCACCCCTCCACTTT
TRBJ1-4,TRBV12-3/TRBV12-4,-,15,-,CASKDIGRSNEKLFF,TGTGCCAGCAAGGATATCGGGCGGTCTAATGAAAAACTGTTTTTT
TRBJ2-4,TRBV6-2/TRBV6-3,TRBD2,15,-,CASSYGRVAKNIQYF,TGTGCCAGCAGTTACGGGAGGGTAGCCAAAAACATTCAGTACTTC
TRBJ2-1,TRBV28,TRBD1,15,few,CASTSGQGRVDEQFF,TGTGCCAGCACCTCGGGACAGGGTAGGGTCGATGAGCAGTTCTTC
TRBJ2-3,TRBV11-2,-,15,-,CASSLGGGSTDTQYF,TGTGCCAGCAGCTTAGGGGGCGGGAGCACAGATACGCAGTATTTT
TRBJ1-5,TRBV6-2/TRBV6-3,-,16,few,CASSYSSGSLNQPQHF,TGTGCCAGCAGTTACTCGTCGGGCAGTTTAAATCAGCCCCAGCATTTT
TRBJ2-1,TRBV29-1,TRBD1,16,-,CSVDLTRTGDNERQFF,TGCAGCGTTGATCTCACGCGGACAGGAGACAATGAGCGGCAGTTCTTC
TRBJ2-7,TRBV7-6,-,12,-,CASSFSTGEQYF,TGTGCCAGCAGCTTTTCTACAGGCGAGCAGTACTTC
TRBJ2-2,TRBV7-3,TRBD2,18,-,CASSLYPTSGGNTGELFF,TGTGCCAGCAGCTTATACCCTACTAGCGGGGGGAACACCGGGGAGCTGTTTTTT
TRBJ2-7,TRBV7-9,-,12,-,CASSLAGGEQYF,TGTGCCAGCAGCTTAGCGGGCGGCGAGCAGTACTTC
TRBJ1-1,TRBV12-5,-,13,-,CASGLGLNTEAFF,TGTGCTAGTGGTTTGGGCCTGAACACTGAAGCTTTCTTT
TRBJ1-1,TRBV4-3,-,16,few,CASSQRRTGLNTEAFF,TGCGCCAGCAGCCAACGCCGCACAGGGTTAAACACTGAAGCTTTCTTT
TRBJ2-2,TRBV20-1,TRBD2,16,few,CSARVRTSVRTGELFF,TGCAGTGCTAGAGTGAGGACTAGCGTTCGAACCGGGGAGCTGTTTTTT
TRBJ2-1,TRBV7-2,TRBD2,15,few,CASRQLAGVQNEQFF,TGTGCCAGCAGACAACTAGCGGGAGTGCAGAATGAGCAGTTCTTC
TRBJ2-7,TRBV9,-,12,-,CASSPNSYEQYF,TGTGCCAGCAGCCCCAATTCCTACGAGCAGTACTTC
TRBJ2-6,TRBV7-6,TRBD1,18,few,CASSLVEFRGKGANVLTF,TGTGCCAGCAGCTTAGTCGAATTCAGGGGGAAGGGGGCCAACGTCCTGACTTTC
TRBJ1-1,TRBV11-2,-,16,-,CASSVLGGALNTEAFF,TGTGCCAGCAGCGTCCTTGGGGGGGCGTTGAACACTGAAGCTTTCTTT
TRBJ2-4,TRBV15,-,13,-,CATGEGAKNIQYF,TGTGCCACCGGCGAGGGAGCCAAAAACATTCAGTACTTC